A single sample gave rise to the 32 T cell receptor beta chains below, sequenced in a study of post-analysis software for immune sequencing data. Study-wide results and caveats: In patients, about 5 TRBV segments were more frequent than in controls, with TRBV5-6, TRBV5-1 and TRBV20-1 among them.

TCR beta cDNA libraries had unique molecular identifiers. TCRdb fed the PCR reads into MiXCR, producing one record per CDR3 protein. Found here are about half a million distinct CDR3 sequences, approximately 45% of them singletons; the top ten hold 12%. No antigens are known for them. Sample: blood. These receptors were obtained from a girl aged 10 to 17 with multiple sclerosis.

This clonotype was recorded a few times. The chain joins TRBV29-1 to TRBJ2-1; the match to TRBD2 covers 13 bases. With V trimmed by 7 bases and J by 6 bases, 3 bases remained unmatched. Germline V lookup: CDR1 SQVTM, CDR2 ANQGSEA. This CDR3 has 13 residues. The chain's CDR3 is CSAGLAGPNEQFF. The CDR3 region has the DNA TGCAGCGCGGGACTAGCGGGACCCAATGAGCAGTTCTTC.

The chain has TRBV20-1 and TRBJ2-4, with 10 bases that match TRBD2. V shed 5 bases and J 0 bases; nucleotides not matched to a gene: 7. Per germline, CDR1 DFQATT and CDR2 SNEGSKA (reference sequence). The CDR3 is 16 amino acids. The CDR3 loop reads CSAWPAGGLAKNIQYF. Written as DNA, the CDR3 is TGCAGTGCTTGGCCAGCGGGAGGGTTAGCCAAAAACATTCAGTACTTC.

This clonotype was observed a few times. CDR3 sequence: CSARDRGRVTGELFF. DNA of the CDR3: TGCAGTGCGAGGGACAGGGGGCGCGTCACCGGGGAGCTGTTTTTT. The chain is built from TRBV20-1 and TRBJ2-2; 12 bases align to TRBD1. The CDR3 is 15 residues long. Trimming at V came to 6 bases and at J to 4 bases, leaving 6 bases not matched to a gene. CDR1 and CDR2 from the germline V gene are DFQATT and SNEGSKA (reference sequence).

Only a few counts were recorded for this clonotype. The chain carries TRBV29-1 and TRBJ1-2; D is possibly TRBD1 (5 bases). The germline CDR1 and CDR2 sequences are SQVTM and ANQGSEA. This CDR3 contains 11 residues. The CDR3 is CQVGDGYGYTF. The CDR3 DNA follows: TGCCAGGTCGGGGACGGCTATGGCTACACCTTC. Combining the CDR3 with reference TRBV29-1 and TRBJ1-2 gives the whole variable domain SAVISQKPSRDICQRGTSLTIQCQVDSQVTMMFWYRQQPGQSLTLIATANQGSEATYESGFVIDKFPISRPNLTFSTLTVSNMSPEDSSIYLCQVGDGYGYTFGSGTRLTVV.

This clonotype has a handful of counts. This sequence joins TRBV20-1 and TRBJ2-7; 8 nucleotides match TRBD2. CDR1 DFQATT and CDR2 SNEGSKA come from the germline V gene (reference sequence). Germline trimming cut 2 bases from V and 3 bases from J; bases unmatched to any gene: 3. CDR3 length: 13 amino acids. The CDR3 nucleotides are TGCAGTGCTAGAAAGACTAGCGACTACGAGCAGTACTTC. This codes for CSARKTSDYEQYF.

This clonotype has more than one count but fewer than ten. The chain joins TRBV5-1 to TRBJ2-3, with D tentatively TRBD1 or TRBD2 (6 bases each). The ends were cut back, 1 base at V and 3 bases at J, with 12 bases in the middle. The CDR3 length is 15 residues. Germline CDR1 is SGHRS and CDR2 is YFSETQ. In nucleotides, the CDR3 is TGCGCCAGCAGCTTGAACGGGGGCGCGACAGATACGCAGTATTTT. Protein product: CASSLNGGATDTQYF.

This chain links TRBV7-2 with TRBJ2-1, with D maybe TRBD2 (6 bases). CDR3 length: 18 residues. CDR1 and CDR2 (germline): SGHTA, FQGNSA. V was cut by 8 bases and J by 0 bases, with 23 bases left in between. The CDR3 DNA reads as TGTGCCAGCGGAGGGGACCTGAGGACTTATTTCTCCTACAATGAGCAGTTCTTC. This gives the protein CASGGDLRTYFSYNEQFF.

The chain links TRBV5-1 to TRBJ1-1, with D possibly being TRBD1 (5 bases). The CDR3 consists of 14 residues. The ends were cut back, 1 base at V and 5 bases at J, with 12 bases in the middle. Germline V CDR1 and CDR2: SGHRS, YFSETQ. CDR3 DNA: TGCGCCAGCAGCTTGATAGGGACGGGGACTGAAGCTTTCTTT. As protein: CASSLIGTGTEAFF.

The V gene is TRBV3-1, the J gene TRBJ2-5; D may be TRBD2 (5 bases). The CDR3 has 14 residues. The V end lost 1 base, the J end lost 0 bases, and 6 bases lay between the germline ends. Germline assignment: CDR1 LGHDT and CDR2 YNNKEL (reference sequence). Here the CDR3 DNA reads TGTGCCAGCAGCCAAGGGAGGTACCAAGAGACCCAGTACTTC. As protein: CASSQGRYQETQYF.

The chain joins TRBV4-1 to TRBJ1-6, with a weak D call TRBD1 (5 bases). Germline CDR1 and CDR2: MGHRA and YSYEKL. V lost 0 bases and J lost 8, with 8 bases in between. The CDR3 runs 14 residues. The CDR3 loop is CASSQDWGDSPLHF. CDR3 DNA: TGCGCCAGCAGCCAAGATTGGGGGGATTCACCCCTCCACTTT.

This clonotype was picked up many times. J is TRBJ2-1 and V is TRBV12-3 or TRBV12-4, with TRBD2 identical over 11 bases. This CDR3 has 15 amino acids. After removal of 7 bases from V and 3 bases from J, the junction contained 5 bases not matched to a gene. The chain's CDR3 is CASKGLAGGYNEQFF. CDR3 nucleotide sequence: TGTGCCAGCAAGGGCCTAGCGGGAGGCTACAATGAGCAGTTCTTC.

The chain carries TRBV5-1 and TRBJ2-3, with 7 bases matching TRBD1. CDR3 length: 14 amino acids. CDR1 and CDR2 (germline): SGHRS, YFSETQ. V shed 3 bases and J 2 bases; nucleotides not matched to a gene: 3. CDR3 nucleotide sequence: TGCGCCAGCAGCTCGACAGGGTTCACAGATACGCAGTATTTT. It yields the protein CASSSTGFTDTQYF.

The chain has TRBV18 and TRBJ2-5, with a possible D match to TRBD2 (6 bases). The CDR3 extends over 13 amino acids. Germline V CDR1 and CDR2: KGHSH, LQKENI. The V end was cut by 0 bases, the J end by 4 bases, with 6 bases between. CDR3 loop: CASSPPEGETQYF. Written as DNA, the CDR3 is TGTGCCAGCTCACCACCGGAGGGAGAGACCCAGTACTTC.

This sequence joins TRBV7-3 and TRBJ2-5; TRBD2 agrees at 15 bases. The CDR3 runs to 17 residues. Germline trimming cut 4 bases from V and 2 bases from J; bases unmatched to any gene: 5. The germline CDR1 and CDR2 sequences are SGHTA and FQGTGA. The CDR3 region has the DNA TGTGCCAGCAGCTCGGGACTAGCGGGAGGAGGACAAGAGACCCAGTACTTC. It is translated as CASSSGLAGGGQETQYF. Full variable domain (remainder filled in from reference TRBV7-3 and TRBJ2-5): GAGVSQTPSNKVTEKGKYVELRCDPISGHTALYWYRQSLGQGPEFLIYFQGTGAADDSGLPNDRFFAVRPEGSVSTLKIQRTERGDSAVYLCASSSGLAGGGQETQYFGPGTRLLVL.

V gene TRBV15 combines with J gene TRBJ1-4; D unresolved. The germline CDR1 and CDR2 sequences are LNHNV and YYDKDF (reference sequence). The CDR3 totals 14 residues. V shed 0 bases and J shed 8 bases, with 10 bases lying between them. CDR3 amino acids: CATSREVQDEKLFF. The CDR3 coding sequence is TGTGCCACCAGCAGAGAGGTGCAGGACGAAAAACTGTTTTTT.

The chain couples TRBV29-1 to TRBJ2-7; the match to TRBD2 covers 9 bases. V lost 4 bases and J lost 7; bases outside the gene matches: 5. The germline V gene encodes CDR1 SQVTM and CDR2 ANQGSEA. The CDR3 spans 12 residues. For the CDR3, the DNA is TGCAGCGTTGGTAGCGGGAGATATGAGCAGTACTTC. Amino acid sequence: CSVGSGRYEQYF.

The V gene is TRBV12-3 or TRBV12-4, the J gene TRBJ1-1; perhaps TRBD1 as D (6 bases). V was pared by 6 bases and J by 10 bases, with 21 bases between. CDR3 length: 14 residues. CDR3 protein: CASRLAGQRVRAFF. CDR3 DNA sequence: TGTGCCAGCAGGTTGGCGGGACAAAGGGTTCGAGCTTTCTTT.

The chain joins TRBV7-2 to TRBJ1-2; a possible D gene is TRBD1 (6 bases). The CDR3 length is 15 residues. The V gene lost 5 bases and the J gene lost 4 bases, with 17 bases spanning the gap. Germline CDR1 reads SGHTA; CDR2 reads FQGNSA. The CDR3 loop reads CASSPWGGITYGYTF. Here the CDR3 DNA reads TGTGCCAGCAGCCCGTGGGGGGGCATTACCTATGGCTACACCTTC.

The rearrangement links TRBV12-3 or TRBV12-4 to TRBJ1-4, with D possibly matching TRBD1 (6 bases). CDR3 size: 16 residues. The V end lost 1 base, the J end lost 7 bases, and 16 bases lay between the germline ends. The DNA of the CDR3 is TGTGCCAGCAGTTTAGAGATTGGGCAGGGGAGTGAAAAACTGTTTTTT. Translation gives CASSLEIGQGSEKLFF.

This sequence joins TRBV5-1 and TRBJ1-4; D remains unclear. V lost 0 bases to trimming and J lost 8 bases, with 11 bases between them. The CDR3 runs 14 residues. Germline V lookup: CDR1 SGHRS, CDR2 YFSETQ. CDR3 DNA: TGCGCCAGCAGCTTGGAGGTCGGTGAGGAAAAACTGTTTTTT. This gives the protein CASSLEVGEEKLFF.

The chain combines TRBV29-1 with TRBJ2-6; D remains unclear. The CDR3 runs to 16 residues. V lost 0 bases, J lost 0 bases, and 9 bases lay in between. Looked up from germline, CDR1 is SQVTM and CDR2 is ANQGSEA. In nucleotides, the CDR3 is TGCAGCGTTGAAGATTGGGCAGTCTCTGGGGCCAACGTCCTGACTTTC. It is translated as CSVEDWAVSGANVLTF.

V gene TRBV20-1 combines with J gene TRBJ2-7; no firm D call. V shed 4 bases and J shed 1 base, with 14 bases lying between them. Germline loops: CDR1 DFQATT, CDR2 SNEGSKA (reference sequence). The CDR3 consists of 14 residues. The CDR3 reads CSAKSWQASYEQYF. Here the CDR3 DNA reads TGCAGTGCTAAGAGCTGGCAGGCTTCCTACGAGCAGTACTTC.

Only a few counts were recorded for this clonotype. The V call is TRBV7-9, the J call TRBJ2-3; D unclear. The V and J ends lost 3 bases and 0 bases respectively, with 10 bases between them. The germline V gene has CDR1 SEHNR and CDR2 FQNEAQ (reference sequence). This CDR3 contains 15 residues. The CDR3 here is CASSLMGHSTDTQYF. The CDR3 coding sequence is TGTGCCAGCAGCTTGATGGGTCATAGCACAGATACGCAGTATTTT.

Points on this clonotype: One junction end does not reproduce the germline sequence, and a read error may be involved. This chain connects TRBV20-1 to TRBJ2-4; a possible D gene is TRBD1 (6 bases). The end of the DNA is better explained by TRBJ2-7, so the J call may be wrong. This CDR3 region has 14 residues. The V gene's germline CDR1 is DFQATT and CDR2 SNEGSKA (reference sequence). For the CDR3, the DNA is TGCAGTGTTAGAGATTTAGGGGGATTCTACGAGCAGTACTTC. It is translated as CSVRDLGGFYEQYF.

The rearrangement uses TRBV4-1 and TRBJ1-2; weak D call: TRBD1 (6 bases). The CDR3 contains 16 residues. V gave up 0 bases and J gave up 6 bases, with 17 bases separating them. Germline values: CDR1 MGHRA, CDR2 YSYEKL. The CDR3 region has the DNA TGCGCCAGCAGCCAAGATCAATGGGGGCGGAGGGATGGCTACACCTTC. It is translated as CASSQDQWGRRDGYTF.

The gene calls are TRBV5-5 and TRBJ2-3; 14 nucleotides match TRBD2. The CDR3 length is 15 residues. From germline, CDR1 is SGHKS and CDR2 YYEKEE (reference sequence). V lost 4 bases and J lost 6; bases outside the gene matches: 4. The chain's CDR3 is CASSPGTSGSDTQYF. CDR3 DNA: TGTGCCAGCAGCCCTGGGACTAGCGGGAGTGATACGCAGTATTTT.

This chain connects TRBV28 to TRBJ2-5, with 8 positions matching TRBD2. The CDR3 is 15 amino acids. Germline-derived CDR1 and CDR2 are MDHEN and SYDVKM. The V gene end was trimmed by 6 bases and the J gene end by 1 base; junction bases not matched to a gene: 7. For the CDR3, the DNA is TGTGCCAGCAGCCTAACAGGGACTAGCCAAGAGACCCAGTACTTC. It encodes CASSLTGTSQETQYF.

The chain recombines TRBV29-1 with TRBJ2-5; no clear D gene. Between the trimmed V and J ends, which lost 2 bases and 1 base, there was a span of 14 bases. This CDR3 region has 15 residues. In germline, CDR1 is SQVTM, CDR2 ANQGSEA. CDR3 sequence: CSVESSVHPQETQYF. CDR3 DNA sequence: TGCAGCGTTGAATCATCGGTTCACCCCCAAGAGACCCAGTACTTC.

This chain uses TRBV6-2 or TRBV6-3 with TRBJ1-6, with no clear D. Germline-derived CDR1 and CDR2 are MNHEY and SVGEGT. The CDR3 totals 12 residues. The ends were cut back, 7 bases at V and 6 bases at J, with 7 bases in the middle. The CDR3 DNA sequence: TGTGCCAGCACGAGCAGTAATTCACCCCTCCACTTT. It specifies CASTSSNSPLHF.

The rearrangement uses TRBV7-9 and TRBJ1-2; 9 nucleotides agree with TRBD1. This CDR3 has 13 residues. The trim removed 7 bases at V and 8 bases at J, leaving 8 bases unmatched. The V gene's germline CDR1 is SEHNR and CDR2 FQNEAQ (reference sequence). The CDR3 DNA reads as TGTGCCAGCAACCCGGGACAGGGCGACGGCTACACCTTC. Translation: CASNPGQGDGYTF.

J is TRBJ1-1 and V is TRBV6-5; D unresolved. Trimming stripped 5 bases from V and 6 bases from J, with 16 bases between. Germline assignment: CDR1 MNHEY and CDR2 SVGAGI. This CDR3 spans 14 amino acids. CDR3 sequence: CASSPSTRQPEAFF. In DNA form, the CDR3 reads TGTGCCAGCAGTCCGTCCACAAGGCAGCCTGAAGCTTTCTTT.

The genes are TRBV30 and TRBJ1-2; D is perhaps TRBD1 (6 bases). The V end was cut by 5 bases, the J end by 8 bases, with 18 bases between. This CDR3 spans 13 amino acids. Germline values: CDR1 GTSNPN, CDR2 SVGIG (reference sequence). The CDR3 reads CAWALITGIGYTF. In nucleotides, the CDR3 is TGTGCCTGGGCCTTAATAACAGGGATAGGCTACACCTTC.